This TCR beta chain was observed in a study of shared clonotypes between healthy human individuals. Sorted-subset replicate PCR reactions contained approximately 190 ng DNA, corresponding to some 29,000 T cell genomes. The repertoire was sequenced with immunoSEQ multiplex PCR; TCRdb's copy has only in-frame clones and lacks some. The sample yields about 2 million clones, about 95% seen once. Naive-designated CD8 cells lacked CD45RO, were positively enriched for CCR7, and omitted terminally differentiated effector memory CD45RA+ cells. Turning to this clone: What it binds is not known.

Study results and caveats: A handful of donors showed sharing of around 5% of naive CD4 clonotypes.

This CDR3 comprises 15 residues. V lost 1 base to trimming and J lost 0 bases, with 9 bases between them. Germline V gives CDR1 MGHRA, CDR2 YSYEKL. The sequenced sample consisted of naive CD8+ T cells sorted from blood. The source of this sequence is a man between 18 and 35 years old in good health. V gene TRBV4-1 combines with J gene TRBJ1-2; possible D gene TRBD1, 5 bases. The DNA of the CDR3 is TGCGCCAGCAGCCAAGTCGGAGGGGCTAACTATGGCTACACCTTC. It yields the protein CASSQVGGANYGYTF.